This T cell receptor (beta chain) was identified in a study of blood T cell repertoires in COVID-19. Seattle cases were enrolled at active infection and followed longitudinally. In the original workflow: Amplification of reference gene primers provided the estimated nucleated cell counts. Here immunoSEQ multiplex PCR was the method, and the copy in TCRdb shows in-frame clones only, minus some. The V and J calls and clone size are taken from that table; D and trimming were inferred from the DNA. The table records 270,000 or so clones, around 84% of them present only once. The CDR3 extends over 12 amino acids. Between the trimmed V and J ends, which lost 6 bases and 8 bases, there was a span of 13 bases. Looked up from germline, CDR1 is MNHEY and CDR2 is SVGAGI.

Sequencing used peripheral blood. The origin of this receptor is a human donor with COVID-19, enrolled during active disease. The donor label of this sample is uncertain. V gene TRBV6-5 combines with J gene TRBJ1-2; weak D call: TRBD1 (6 bases). CDR3 coding DNA: TGTGCCAGCAGAATCGACAGGCACGGCTACACCTTC. It specifies CASRIDRHGYTF.